A selection of T cell receptor beta chains follows, all from one sample in a study of blood T cell repertoires in COVID-19. TCRdb's copy holds only in-frame clones and misses some; the assay was immunoSEQ multiplex PCR. Here the sample spans about 34,000 clones, around 91% being singletons. Source material: peripheral blood. The receptors here all came from an elderly man with acute or convalescent COVID-19. CDR3s include the opening cysteine and the closing phenylalanine or tryptophan. D genes are given only for firm matches. Clone sizes are given selectively: once, few, many, or a class where the clone is expanded.

>TRBJ2-5|.|TRBV2|TRBD1
CASSEDRASETQYF
TGTGCCAGCAGTGAGGACAGGGCGTCAGAGACCCAGTACTTC
>TRBJ1-2|.|TRBV19|.
CASSIIGEGGYTF
TGTGCCAGTAGTATTATCGGGGAAGGAGGCTACACCTTC
>TRBJ2-3|.|TRBV19|.
CATRTAFTDTQYF
TGTGCCACCAGGACAGCCTTCACAGATACGCAGTATTTT
>TRBJ2-3|.|TRBV3-1/TRBV3-2|TRBD2
CASSRTSMADTQYF
TGTGCCAGCAGCCGGACTAGCATGGCAGATACGCAGTATTTT
>TRBJ2-5|.|TRBV5-1|.
CASSLSGQGGIETQYF
TGCGCCAGCAGCTTATCTGGCCAGGGCGGGATCGAGACCCAGTACTTC
>TRBJ1-5|.|TRBV6-6|TRBD1
CASRLGQGDQPQHF
TGTGCCAGCAGGCTCGGACAGGGGGATCAGCCCCAGCATTTT
>TRBJ2-7|.|TRBV18|.
CASSPLSGEQYF
TGTGCCAGCTCACCACTCTCGGGGGAGCAGTACTTC
>TRBJ1-5|.|TRBV29-1|.
CSVEAGEGQPQHF
TGCAGCGTTGAAGCGGGGGAGGGCCAGCCCCAGCATTTT
>TRBJ1-3|.|TRBV5-1|TRBD1
CASREQEGANTIYF
TGCGCCAGCAGGGAGCAGGAGGGGGCCAACACCATATATTTT
>TRBJ1-4|.|TRBV28|TRBD1
CASQPQGAPYEKLFF
TGTGCCAGCCAGCCTCAGGGGGCTCCCTATGAAAAACTGTTTTTT
>TRBJ1-1|.|TRBV2|.
CASSGSGSVTEAFF
TGTGCCAGCAGTGGCTCAGGGTCGGTCACTGAAGCTTTCTTT
>TRBJ2-7|.|TRBV10-3|TRBD1
CAISSDRDEQYF
TGTGCCATCAGTTCGGACAGGGACGAGCAGTACTTC
>TRBJ1-1|.|TRBV30|.
CAWSVRGVNTEAFF
TGTGCCTGGAGTGTACGGGGGGTGAACACTGAAGCTTTCTTT
>TRBJ1-1|.|TRBV29-1|.
CSVYHQGNPEAFF
TGCAGCGTTTACCATCAGGGGAACCCTGAAGCTTTCTTT
>TRBJ1-1|.|TRBV11-1|TRBD1
CASSRFGTGVNYEAFF
TGTGCCAGCAGCCGTTTTGGGACAGGGGTCAATTATGAAGCTTTCTTT
>TRBJ1-2|.|TRBV29-1|.
CSVDNGGGYTF
TGCAGCGTTGATAACGGGGGTGGCTACACCTTC
>TRBJ1-6|.|TRBV27|TRBD1
CASRTGDSNSPLHF
TGTGCCAGCAGAACTGGGGACAGTAATTCACCCCTCCACTTT
>TRBJ1-1|.|TRBV10-3|.
CAISADGGKAFF
TGTGCCATCAGTGCAGACGGGGGGAAAGCTTTCTTT
>TRBJ2-2|.|TRBV10-2|.
CASMGGGLKIGELFF
TGCGCCAGCATGGGGGGAGGCCTCAAGATCGGGGAGCTGTTTTTT
>TRBJ1-5|.|TRBV28|.
CASSLKPGKGVNQPQHF
TGTGCCAGCAGTTTGAAGCCAGGCAAAGGTGTCAATCAGCCCCAGCATTTT
>TRBJ1-2|.|TRBV2|.
CATRRDEGYGYTF
TGTGCCACTCGAAGAGATGAGGGCTATGGCTACACCTTC
>TRBJ2-7|few|TRBV6-5|TRBD2
CASMRETSGAYEQYF
TGTGCCAGTATGAGGGAGACTAGCGGGGCCTACGAGCAGTACTTC
>TRBJ1-1|.|TRBV7-8|TRBD1
CASSIQRTGGTEAFF
TGTGCCAGCAGCATACAACGGACAGGGGGGACTGAAGCTTTCTTT
>TRBJ1-4|.|TRBV2|.
CASRRTGLNEKLFF
TGTGCCAGCAGGAGAACAGGGTTGAACGAAAAACTGTTTTTT
>TRBJ1-6|.|TRBV7-6|.
CASSLSLYSPLHF
TGTGCCAGCAGTCTTAGCCTTTATTCACCCCTCCACTTT
>TRBJ2-3|.|TRBV7-9|.
CASSSQGTDTQYF
TGTGCCAGCAGCTCACAGGGCACAGATACGCAGTATTTT
>TRBJ2-4|.|TRBV13|.
CASSLGEGLAKNIQYF
TGTGCCAGCAGCTTAGGGGAGGGACTAGCCAAAAACATTCAGTACTTC
>TRBJ1-5|.|TRBV28|TRBD1
CATWDRGVVEPQHF
TGTGCCACCTGGGACAGGGGGGTCGTAGAGCCCCAGCATTTT
>TRBJ2-1|.|TRBV12-5|TRBD1
CASGRGQGARGSYNEQFF
TGTGCTAGTGGCCGTGGACAGGGGGCGAGGGGCTCCTACAATGAGCAGTTCTTC
>TRBJ1-5|.|TRBV18|.
CASSQGHNQPQHF
TGTGCCAGCTCACAGGGGCACAATCAGCCCCAGCATTTT
>TRBJ1-3|.|TRBV25-1|TRBD1
CASSASDRVNTIYF
TGTGCCAGCAGTGCCTCGGACAGGGTAAACACCATATATTTT
>TRBJ1-2|.|TRBV6-5|TRBD1
CASSYRGTGVNYGYTF
TGTGCCAGCAGTTACCGCGGGACAGGTGTTAACTATGGCTACACCTTC
>TRBJ2-7|.|TRBV19|TRBD1
CASRNPGTGNEQYF
TGTGCCAGTAGAAATCCCGGGACAGGGAACGAGCAGTACTTC
>TRBJ1-1|.|TRBV30|.
CAWSVPRVSYTEAFF
TGTGCCTGGAGTGTCCCCCGGGTATCATACACTGAAGCTTTCTTT
>TRBJ1-5|.|TRBV9|.
CASSQGGGREQPQHF
TGTGCCAGCAGCCAAGGGGGGGGGCGAGAACAGCCCCAGCATTTT
>TRBJ2-7|.|TRBV27|.
CASSFSKTALAYEQYF
TGTGCCAGCAGTTTTTCTAAGACAGCACTCGCCTACGAGCAGTACTTC
>TRBJ1-1|.|TRBV6-5|TRBD1
CASRSGGPANTEAFF
TGTGCCAGCAGATCAGGGGGTCCCGCGAACACTGAAGCTTTCTTT
>TRBJ2-5|once|TRBV5-5|TRBD2
CASSSLGGTQETQYF
TGTGCCAGCAGCTCCCTGGGGGGGACCCAAGAGACCCAGTACTTC
>TRBJ2-2|.|TRBV2|TRBD1
CASSRDRGFSGELFF
TGTGCCAGCAGCCGGGACAGGGGCTTTAGCGGGGAGCTGTTTTTT
>TRBJ2-3|.|TRBV7-3|.
CASSLSADPSTDTQYF
TGTGCCAGCAGCTTATCAGCGGATCCTAGCACAGATACGCAGTATTTT
>TRBJ2-1|.|TRBV5-4|TRBD2
CASSSPKSGGEYNEQFF
TGTGCCAGCAGCTCGCCAAAAAGCGGGGGGGAATACAATGAGCAGTTCTTC
>TRBJ2-1|.|TRBV18|TRBD2
CASSRAGGFNPYNEQFF
TGTGCCAGCTCTCGAGCGGGGGGGTTTAACCCCTACAATGAGCAGTTCTTC
>TRBJ2-5|.|TRBV29-1|.
CSVQGRETQYF
TGCAGCGTTCAGGGTCGGGAGACCCAGTACTTC
>TRBJ2-7|.|TRBV5-1|.
CASSLRGGDRAEQYF
TGCGCCAGCAGCCTGAGGGGAGGAGACAGGGCCGAGCAGTACTTC
>TRBJ1-4|.|TRBV28|.
CASSSSVGNEKLFF
TGTGCCAGCAGTTCGTCAGTTGGTAATGAAAAACTGTTTTTT
>TRBJ2-3|.|TRBV7-6|TRBD2
CASSSPRGLAGATDTQYF
TGTGCCAGCAGCTCCCCCCGAGGACTAGCGGGGGCCACAGATACGCAGTATTTT
>TRBJ1-1|.|TRBV18|.
CASSPRVGQSNTEAFF
TGTGCCAGCTCACCAAGGGTAGGACAGTCGAACACTGAAGCTTTCTTT
>TRBJ2-7|once|TRBV18|TRBD1
CASSPDRASYEQYF
TGTGCCAGCTCACCTGACAGGGCCTCCTACGAGCAGTACTTC
>TRBJ2-1|.|TRBV30|TRBD2
CAWSVGGGGSNEQFF
TGTGCCTGGAGTGTTGGGGGCGGGGGGTCCAATGAGCAGTTCTTC
>TRBJ1-1|.|TRBV29-1|.
CSTTEGSWDTEAFF
TGCAGCACCACCGAGGGATCCTGGGACACTGAAGCTTTCTTT
>TRBJ2-1|.|TRBV3-1/TRBV3-2|TRBD2
CASSQEPSGGMNEQFF
TGTGCCAGCAGCCAAGAACCTAGCGGGGGTATGAATGAGCAGTTCTTC